The 10 T cell receptor beta chains reported below all come from one sample, sequenced in a study of CD8 T cells in Susac syndrome. The authors reverse transcribed about 0.5 to 1 ug RNA with random hexamers. From the immunoSEQ multiplex PCR reads, TCRdb called clonotypes with MiXCR, one entry per CDR3 protein. This sample has 210,000 or so distinct CDR3 sequences, with more than 85% found just once. Sequencing was performed on CD8+ T cells from PBMCs. These receptors came from a human donor with multiple sclerosis.

J is TRBJ2-7 and V is TRBV27, with 8 bases lining up with TRBD2. Trimming took 4 bases from V and 0 from J; bases not matched to a gene: 2. Germline CDR1 is MNHEY and CDR2 is SMNVEV (reference sequence). The CDR3 runs to 14 residues. Written as DNA, the CDR3 is TGTGCCAGCAGTTATAGCGGGGTCTCCTACGAGCAGTACTTC. It codes for CASSYSGVSYEQYF.

The chain recombines TRBV27 with TRBJ1-1; perhaps TRBD1 as D (6 bases). Germline loops: CDR1 MNHEY, CDR2 SMNVEV (reference sequence). The CDR3 consists of 14 residues. Deletions cut 6 bases from V and 4 bases from J, with 15 bases between. The CDR3 nucleotides read TGTGCCAGCAGCTCCGGGGGGGCTGTCACTGAAGCTTTCTTT. Its protein product is CASSSGGAVTEAFF.

The chain is built from TRBV6-2 or TRBV6-3 and TRBJ2-6; D is undetermined. In germline, CDR1 is MNHEY, CDR2 SVGEGT. This CDR3 has 17 amino acids. Trimming pared 0 bases from V and 0 bases from J, leaving 9 bases between. The CDR3 sequence: CASSYSGSSSGANVLTF. The DNA for the CDR3 is TGTGCCAGCAGTTACTCGGGCAGCAGCTCTGGGGCCAACGTCCTGACTTTC.

The chain employs TRBV6-6 and TRBJ1-3, with a possible D match to TRBD1 (5 bases). The CDR3 consists of 15 residues. The ends were cut back, 5 bases at V and 0 bases at J, with 11 bases in the middle. CDR1 MNHNY and CDR2 SVGAGI come from the germline V gene (reference sequence). This chain's CDR3 is CASSDTGGSGNTIYF. As DNA, the CDR3 is TGTGCCAGCAGTGACACAGGAGGCTCTGGAAACACCATATATTTT.

The chain recombines TRBV6-6 with TRBJ1-4; no definite D call. Germline V gene lookup returns CDR1 MNHNY and CDR2 SVGAGI (reference sequence). The CDR3 is 11 amino acids. Between the trimmed V and J ends, which lost 2 bases and 11 bases, there was a span of 6 bases. The CDR3, as DNA: TGTGCCAGCAGTTACGGAGAGAAACTGTTTTTT. Translation: CASSYGEKLFF.

The rearrangement joins TRBV5-1 to TRBJ1-5; perhaps TRBD1 as D (5 bases). The CDR3 sequence is 13 residues long. Trimming cost V 5 bases and J 5 bases, with 11 bases left between them. The germline CDR1 and CDR2 sequences are SGHRS and YFSETQ. The CDR3 nucleotides are TGCGCCAGCAGATCGACAGAGGATCAGCCCCAGCATTTT. It encodes CASRSTEDQPQHF.

V is TRBV7-9 and J is TRBJ1-1; D call uncertain. The V and J ends lost 5 bases and 6 bases respectively, with 13 bases between them. Germline assignment: CDR1 SEHNR and CDR2 FQNEAQ (reference sequence). This CDR3 comprises 13 residues. Written as DNA, the CDR3 is TGTGCCAGCAGCCTCACCACCCCACCTGAAGCTTTCTTT. This gives the protein CASSLTTPPEAFF.

The genes are TRBV30 and TRBJ2-7; TRBD1 agrees at 9 bases. The CDR3 loop spans 14 amino acids. Germline lookup yields CDR1 GTSNPN and CDR2 SVGIG (reference sequence). V lost 0 bases and J lost 7; bases outside the gene matches: 7. CDR3: CAWSVGTGPQEQYF. The CDR3 DNA reads as TGTGCCTGGAGTGTAGGGACAGGGCCGCAAGAGCAGTACTTC.

This sequence joins TRBV5-1 and TRBJ2-1; no clear D. V lost 3 bases, J lost 0 bases, and 16 bases lay in between. Germline assignment: CDR1 SGHRS and CDR2 YFSETQ. The CDR3 is 17 residues long. In DNA form, the CDR3 reads TGCGCCAGCAGCTCCTTGGTCGGGCTCATCTCCTACAATGAGCAGTTCTTC. The encoded protein is CASSSLVGLISYNEQFF.

This sequence joins TRBV6-4 and TRBJ2-3; D ambiguous. V shed 0 bases and J shed 2 bases, with 3 bases lying between them. Germline CDR1 is MRHNA and CDR2 is SNTAGT. The CDR3 has 13 residues. The CDR3 here is CASSDSDTDTQYF. For the CDR3, the DNA is TGTGCCAGCAGTGACTCGGACACAGATACGCAGTATTTT.